The 16 T cell receptor beta chains presented below share a single source sample, sequenced in a study of T-cell reconstitution after alpha-beta-depleted transplantation in children. General observations from the study: Roughly two months post-transplant, alpha-beta T cells reportedly originated from several hundred graft clones that had expanded.

For TCRbeta, the library was prepared with unique molecular identifiers. TCRdb reanalysed the PCR reads using MiXCR and keeps one entry per CDR3 protein. The sample holds 32,000 or so distinct CDR3 sequences; around 7% are singletons and the top ten take around 25%. Their target antigens are unknown. The starting material was peripheral blood, obtained 60 days after TCRalphabeta/CD19-depleted stem cell transplant. All receptors come from a child younger than two who had a stem cell transplant for acute myeloid leukemia, so the T cells may come from the graft donor.

This clonotype was observed many times. This chain links TRBV10-1 with TRBJ2-5; TRBD2 aligns across 11 bases. The germline CDR1 and CDR2 sequences are WNHNN and SYGVQD (reference sequence). Losses at the gene ends were 3 bases for V and 3 bases for J; bases not matched to a gene: 3. CDR3 length equals 15 residues. The CDR3, as DNA: TGCGCCAGCAGTGACCTGACTAGCGGGAAAGAGACCCAGTACTTC. Protein product: CASSDLTSGKETQYF.

This clonotype showed up many times. The CDR3 nucleotides are TGCAGCTCCTACAGGGGAAATACGCAGTATTTT. Its translation is CSSYRGNTQYF. J is TRBJ2-3 and V is TRBV29-1; 7 bases fit TRBD1. CDR1 and CDR2 from the germline V gene are SQVTM and ANQGSEA. There are 11 residues in the CDR3. Germline trimming cut 8 bases from V and 7 bases from J; bases unmatched to any gene: 6.

Many counts were recorded for this clonotype. The chain combines TRBV7-9 with TRBJ2-3; the D gene is possibly TRBD2 (5 bases). This CDR3 has 14 residues. V lost 5 bases, J lost 1 base, and 10 bases lay in between. Per germline, CDR1 SEHNR and CDR2 FQNEAQ (reference sequence). The CDR3 sequence is CASSPMRGTDTQYF. The DNA of the CDR3 is TGTGCCAGCAGCCCCATGCGGGGCACAGATACGCAGTATTTT.

This clonotype appeared many times. The genes are TRBV4-1 and TRBJ1-2; weak D call: TRBD1 (5 bases). Germline assignment: CDR1 MGHRA and CDR2 YSYEKL. The CDR3 has 14 residues. The V end was cut by 1 base, the J end by 1 base, with 7 bases between. Here the CDR3 reads CASSQGGGNYGYTF. The DNA for the CDR3 is TGCGCCAGCAGCCAAGGGGGGGGTAACTATGGCTACACCTTC.

As concerns this clonotype: Just one base apart from a much larger clone, this may be a read error. The chain links TRBV20-1 to TRBJ2-1; either TRBD1 or TRBD2 may fit D (5 bases each). Germline lookup yields CDR1 DFQATT and CDR2 SNEGSKA (reference sequence). CDR3 size: 15 residues. The CDR3 sequence: CCARGFLIRADEQFF. The CDR3 DNA reads TGCTGTGCTAGAGGGTTTTTGATCAGGGCGGATGAGCAGTTCTTC.

This clonotype was picked up one time. The chain uses TRBV20-1 and TRBJ2-7, with D unclear. Germline CDR1 is DFQATT and CDR2 is SNEGSKA (reference sequence). CDR3 length: 14 amino acids. Trimming removed 1 base from V and 0 bases from J, with 10 bases in between. CDR3 protein: CSARGLGSSYEQYF. CDR3 DNA sequence: TGCAGTGCTAGAGGTCTGGGAAGCTCCTACGAGCAGTACTTC.

This clonotype was picked up many times. The V gene is TRBV28, the J gene TRBJ1-2, with TRBD1 identical over 10 bases. The CDR3 runs 16 residues. Trimming removed 7 bases from V and 4 bases from J; junction bases left unmatched: 12. Per the germline V gene, CDR1 is MDHEN and CDR2 is SYDVKM. The CDR3 reads CASIPGDRGRGYGYTF. In DNA form, the CDR3 reads TGTGCCAGCATCCCCGGGGACAGGGGTAGGGGCTATGGCTACACCTTC.

This clonotype was found many times. The chain has TRBV29-1 and TRBJ2-1; 10 bases agree with TRBD2. There are 14 residues in the CDR3. The V segment lost 3 bases and the J segment 5 bases; nucleotides outside the gene matches: 4. Germline V gene sequence: CDR1 SQVTM, CDR2 ANQGSEA. The CDR3 region has the DNA TGCAGCGTTGACCCGGGACTAGCGAACAATGAGCAGTTCTTC. Its translation is CSVDPGLANNEQFF.

This clonotype was detected only a few times. This is likely a read error, given that the CDR3 carries no conserved phenylalanine or tryptophan at its end. Because the CDR3's place on the DNA is in doubt, the DNA is left out and the CDR3 is given as listed by TCRdb. This chain joins TRBV7-3 and TRBJ2-7; the table's D call, TRBD1, has no DNA check behind it. The CDR3 extends over 9 residues, inclusive of both ends. CDR1 and CDR2 (germline): SGHTA, FQGTGA. CDR3 loop: CASSSGPLD.

This clonotype was seen at least ten times. The genes are TRBV12-3 or TRBV12-4 and TRBJ1-5, with D uncertain. This CDR3 region has 13 residues. Trimming took 6 bases from V and 3 from J, leaving 9 bases between them. CDR3 DNA sequence: TGTGCCAGCAGACCACACCTCAATCAGCCCCAGCATTTT. Translating gives CASRPHLNQPQHF.

This clonotype was detected ten times or more. The genes are TRBV2 and TRBJ2-2; D remains ambiguous. This CDR3 is 15 amino acids long. Germline loops: CDR1 SNHLY, CDR2 FYNNEI. Trimming stripped 2 bases from V and 1 base from J, with 8 bases between. The CDR3 DNA is TGTGCCAGCAGTGAACCCGGTCGGAACACCGGGGAGCTGTTTTTT. Its protein is CASSEPGRNTGELFF.

This clonotype was seen repeatedly, ten times or more. This chain joins TRBV4-3 and TRBJ2-7; TRBD2 is a possible D gene (5 bases). Germline V CDR1 and CDR2: LGHNA, YSLEER. V was shortened by 1 base and J by 2 bases, with 9 bases between the two germline ends. The CDR3 totals 14 residues. The CDR3 loop reads CASSQGRRAYEQYF. As DNA, the CDR3 is TGCGCCAGCAGCCAAGGAAGGCGGGCCTACGAGCAGTACTTC.

This clonotype was seen a few times. This chain connects TRBV20-1 to TRBJ1-5; the D gene is possibly TRBD1 (5 bases). V lost 0 bases to trimming and J lost 1 base, with 10 bases between them. This CDR3 is built from 15 residues. Per the germline V gene, CDR1 is DFQATT and CDR2 is SNEGSKA (reference sequence). In DNA form, the CDR3 reads TGCAGTGCTAGAGATAACGGGGCCAGCAATCAGCCCCAGCATTTT. It codes for CSARDNGASNQPQHF.

This clonotype was counted ten times or more. The V call is TRBV4-3, the J call TRBJ2-1; 11 nucleotides agree with TRBD2. Per the germline V gene, CDR1 is LGHNA and CDR2 is YSLEER. The junction had 13 bases not matched to a gene; V was cut back by 3 bases and J by 6 bases. The CDR3 extends over 18 amino acids. The CDR3 is CASSHLPGLAVWPNEQFF. Written as DNA, the CDR3 is TGCGCCAGCAGCCACTTACCGGGACTAGCGGTCTGGCCCAATGAGCAGTTCTTC.

This clonotype was detected ten times or more. The chain links TRBV28 to TRBJ2-7, with D unclear. The CDR3 is 11 residues long. Germline-derived CDR1 and CDR2 are MDHEN and SYDVKM. Deletions cut 2 bases from V and 7 bases from J, with 6 bases between. The CDR3 reads CASSLMIEQYF. DNA of the CDR3: TGTGCCAGCAGTTTAATGATAGAGCAGTACTTC.

This clonotype was observed at least ten times. V usage is TRBV28 and J usage is TRBJ1-5; possibly TRBD1 for D (6 bases). The V gene lost 1 base and the J gene lost 8 bases, with 15 bases spanning the gap. Germline loops: CDR1 MDHEN, CDR2 SYDVKM. The CDR3 has 15 amino acids. CDR3 sequence: CASSLSGAGWEPQHF. The CDR3 coding sequence is TGTGCCAGCAGTTTATCAGGGGCCGGCTGGGAGCCCCAGCATTTT.